These 13 T cell receptor beta chains came from one sample sequenced in a study of siplizumab effects on memory and regulatory T cells. The method was immunoSEQ multiplex PCR; TCRdb's version includes in-frame clones alone and lacks a portion of them. The sample contains 95,000 to 130,000 clones, around 94% of which appear only once. Input material: non-Treg CD4+ T cells sorted from blood. The receptors were sampled from a human donor in good health.

This sequence joins TRBV6-5 and TRBJ1-2, with 7 bases identical to TRBD1. The CDR3 is 13 amino acids. Germline lookup yields CDR1 MNHEY and CDR2 SVGAGI. Trimming at V came to 8 bases and at J to 4 bases, leaving 7 bases not matched to a gene. The CDR3 is CASLTPGGYGYTF. The CDR3 DNA follows: TGTGCCAGCCTGACCCCAGGGGGCTATGGCTACACCTTC.

The V call is TRBV6-6, the J call TRBJ1-3; D is ambiguous. Per the germline V gene, CDR1 is MNHNY and CDR2 is SVGAGI (reference sequence). The ends were cut back, 8 bases at V and 0 bases at J, with 11 bases in the middle. The CDR3 consists of 14 residues. The CDR3 loop reads CASAGSLSGNTIYF. DNA of the CDR3: TGTGCCAGCGCGGGATCCCTCTCTGGAAACACCATATATTTT.

The rearrangement uses TRBV5-8 and TRBJ2-1; D is undetermined. CDR1 and CDR2 from the germline V gene are SGHTS and YDEGEE. This CDR3 region has 12 residues. The V and J ends lost 4 bases and 3 bases respectively, with 5 bases between them. As DNA, the CDR3 is TGTGCCAGCAGCACCGACTACAATGAGCAGTTCTTC. Residues: CASSTDYNEQFF.

The chain employs TRBV19 and TRBJ2-7, with 14 bases aligning to TRBD2. The junction had 4 bases not matched to a gene; V was cut back by 5 bases and J by 4 bases. CDR1 and CDR2 (germline): LNHDA, SQIVND (reference sequence). This CDR3 is built from 15 residues. The CDR3 loop is CASSSRLAGGYEQYF. CDR3 DNA: TGTGCCAGTAGTTCCCGACTAGCGGGGGGGTACGAGCAGTACTTC.

The chain joins TRBV4-1 to TRBJ1-4; no clear D gene. Trimming removed 1 base from V and 8 bases from J, with 11 bases in between. CDR1 is MGHRA and CDR2 is YSYEKL in the germline V gene. CDR3 length: 14 residues. The CDR3 here is CASSQVEGNEKLFF. CDR3 sequence (DNA): TGCGCCAGCAGCCAAGTAGAGGGAAACGAAAAACTGTTTTTT.

The V and J genes are TRBV4-1 and TRBJ2-3; possibly TRBD1 or TRBD2 for D (5 bases each). CDR3 length: 15 residues. From germline, CDR1 is MGHRA and CDR2 YSYEKL. The ends were cut back, 4 bases at V and 0 bases at J, with 11 bases in the middle. The DNA for the CDR3 is TGCGCCAGCAGCCCGGGACCCCTGAGCACAGATACGCAGTATTTT. Encoded protein: CASSPGPLSTDTQYF.

The chain is built from TRBV21-1 and TRBJ1-5; the table's D call, TRBD1, has no DNA check behind it. TRBV21-1 represents a pseudogene. This CDR3 contains 15 residues. Here the CDR3 reads CASSKVGDPGQPQHF. The CDR3 nucleotides read TGTGCCAGCAGCAAAGTAGGGGATCCAGGTCAGCCCCAGCATTTT.

This clone was detected once. The chain carries TRBV28 and TRBJ1-5; the D gene is possibly TRBD1 (5 bases). CDR3 length: 14 amino acids. Trimming cost V 7 bases and J 0 bases, with 10 bases left between them. Looked up from germline, CDR1 is MDHEN and CDR2 is SYDVKM. The CDR3 reads CASTLGGSNQPQHF. For the CDR3, the DNA is TGTGCCAGCACTCTCGGGGGTAGCAATCAGCCCCAGCATTTT.

V gene TRBV29-1 combines with J gene TRBJ1-1; D ambiguous. The CDR3 is 13 residues long. Trimming left V 4 bases short and J 1 base short, with 10 bases between. Germline values: CDR1 SQVTM, CDR2 ANQGSEA. The CDR3 is CSVGPIKNTEAFF. CDR3 sequence (DNA): TGCAGCGTTGGACCTATAAAGAACACTGAAGCTTTCTTT.

The chain employs TRBV9 and TRBJ2-2, with 11 bases identical to TRBD2. J was trimmed by 5 bases and V by 1 base; bases with no gene match: 4. Germline CDR1 and CDR2: SGDLS and YYNGEE. The length of the CDR3 is 16 residues. This CDR3 reads CASSVTSGRWTGELFF. In nucleotides, the CDR3 is TGTGCCAGCAGCGTAACTAGCGGGAGATGGACCGGGGAGCTGTTTTTT.

The V call is TRBV19, the J call TRBJ2-7, with a weak D call TRBD1 (6 bases). V dropped 7 bases and J dropped 0 bases, with 16 bases sitting between them. Germline assignment: CDR1 LNHDA and CDR2 SQIVND (reference sequence). The CDR3 runs 15 residues. The DNA for the CDR3 is TGTGCCAGTAAGCCCGACAGGACCTACTCCTACGAGCAGTACTTC. Its translation is CASKPDRTYSYEQYF.

The chain has TRBV7-3 and TRBJ2-7; D is tentatively TRBD1 or TRBD2 (5 bases each). The CDR3 is 15 residues long. The V gene's germline CDR1 is SGHTA and CDR2 FQGTGA. The V and J ends lost 1 base and 6 bases respectively, with 16 bases between them. CDR3 residues: CASSLRGDPRGEQYF. Written as DNA, the CDR3 is TGTGCCAGCAGCTTAAGAGGGGACCCCCGGGGCGAGCAGTACTTC.

This chain connects TRBV18 to TRBJ2-1; the match to TRBD2 covers 13 bases. This CDR3 has 17 residues. V lost 0 bases, J lost 7 bases, and 6 bases stayed unmatched. Germline-derived CDR1 and CDR2 are KGHSH and LQKENI. The CDR3 coding sequence is TGTGCCAGCTCACCACCGACTAGCGGGGGGCACCGTAATGAGCAGTTCTTC. Amino acid sequence: CASSPPTSGGHRNEQFF. The full variable domain, its missing parts supplied by reference TRBV18 and TRBJ2-1, is NAGVMQNPRHLVRRRGQEARLRCSPMKGHSHVYWYRQLPEEGLKFMVYLQKENIIDESGMPKERFSAEFPKEGPSILRIQQVVRGDSAAYFCASSPPTSGGHRNEQFFGPGTRLTVL.